The sample holds a few counts of the clone carrying this T cell receptor beta chain. The antigen is unknown. Other DNA sequences in this specimen translate into the identical CDR3. The investigators reverse transcribed all of the isolated RNA, so they sequenced expressed TCRB transcripts. The method was immunoSEQ multiplex PCR; TCRdb's version includes in-frame clones alone and lacks a portion of them. The sample consists of 240,000 or so clones, around 13% of them appearing once. This entry belongs to a study of beta chain features in type 1 diabetes. Looking at the study overall: Age and gender were similar between patients and healthy donors, as were cell yields. Study results and caveats: Researchers report that Type 1 diabetes patients had moderately but significantly shorter TCRB CDR3s across all four CD4+ subsets. In patients and controls equally, PCR might favor templates that are shorter.

Per germline, CDR1 GTSNPN and CDR2 SVGIG (reference sequence). The CDR3 totals 13 residues. J gave up 1 base and V 3 bases, and 2 bases lay outside the gene matches. This clonotype originated in a young man with type 1 diabetes. The chain couples TRBV30 to TRBJ1-1; the match to TRBD1 covers 7 bases. Sequencing input: naive CD4+ T cells from blood. DNA for the CDR3: TGTGCCTGGAGCGGGACAGCGAACACTGAAGCTTTCTTT. It encodes CAWSGTANTEAFF.